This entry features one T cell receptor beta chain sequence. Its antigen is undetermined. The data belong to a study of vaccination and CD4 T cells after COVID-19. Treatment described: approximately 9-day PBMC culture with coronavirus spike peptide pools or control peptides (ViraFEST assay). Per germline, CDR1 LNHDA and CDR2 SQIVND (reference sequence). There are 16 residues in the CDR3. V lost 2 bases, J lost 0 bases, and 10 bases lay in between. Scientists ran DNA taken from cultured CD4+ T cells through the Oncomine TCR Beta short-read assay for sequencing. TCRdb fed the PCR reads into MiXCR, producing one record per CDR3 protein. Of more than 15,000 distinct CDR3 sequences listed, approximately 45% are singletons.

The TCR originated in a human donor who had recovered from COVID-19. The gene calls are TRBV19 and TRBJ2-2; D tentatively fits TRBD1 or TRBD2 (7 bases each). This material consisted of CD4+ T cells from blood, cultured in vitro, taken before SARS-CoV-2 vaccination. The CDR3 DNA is TGTGCCAGTAGTATAAGCGGGACAGCGAACACCGGGGAGCTGTTTTTT. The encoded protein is CASSISGTANTGELFF.